This T cell receptor (beta chain) emerged from a study of neurological immune-mediated disorders. This clonotype showed up many times. As yet, its antigen is unknown. The sorted libraries took approximately 1 million CD4+ or CD8+ T cells. TCRdb itself ran the 5' RACE reads through MiXCR, one entry per CDR3 protein. Seen here are about 21,000 distinct CDR3 sequences, 5% to 7% observed once, and the top ten hold 40% to 45%. The CDR3 totals 14 residues. V gave up 6 bases and J gave up 7 bases, with 19 bases separating them. Germline V CDR1 and CDR2: MNHEY, SVGAGI. Study results and caveats: Patients with HTLV-1-associated myelopathy showed the most TCR clonal expansion. Those with multiple sclerosis showed the least, falling below healthy controls.

Sequenced material: CD8+ T cells from blood. This TCR derives from a man aged 18 to 30 in good health. The chain has TRBV6-5 and TRBJ2-7, with a weak D call TRBD1 (6 bases). CDR3 sequence: CASRQIRGGFEQYF. CDR3 nucleotide sequence: TGTGCCAGCAGACAAATACGAGGGGGTTTTGAGCAGTACTTC.